A single TCR beta chain is shown here with its context. CDR3 length: 13 residues. V gave up 1 base and J gave up 7 bases, with 5 bases separating them. From germline, CDR1 is LGHNA and CDR2 YSLEER. This sample is drawn from a study of blood T cell repertoires in COVID-19. The cohort comprised adults aged roughly 18 to 95 years residing in approximately 25 US areas. Before being deemed recovered, Cohort 3 donors had two negative PCRs, clearance, or symptom resolution. Per the authors' pipeline: Estimation of nucleated cell counts was performed using reference gene primer amplification. The repertoire was sequenced with immunoSEQ multiplex PCR; TCRdb's copy has only in-frame clones and lacks some. For V, J and clone size, that table is used; D and trimming come from the DNA. This table has roughly 150,000 clones, about 85% appearing once.

V and J are TRBV4-3 and TRBJ1-6; D not certain. The sample consisted of PBMCs or T cells enriched from blood (not recorded which). This clonotype originated in a woman aged 45-65 years who had recovered from COVID-19. The CDR3 sequence is CASSQAGNSPLHF. CDR3 in DNA: TGCGCCAGCAGCCAAGCGGGGAATTCACCCCTCCACTTT.